In its sample, the clone carrying this TCR beta chain is medium-sized. Its antigen is undetermined. The sample comes from a study of neoadjuvant anti-PD-1 for oral cavity cancer. Whole-study findings and limits: Post-nivolumab, blood T cell clonality was significantly elevated in non-responders. With three patients per group, TCR findings need larger cohorts.

Patients had HPV-negative, locally advanced oral cavity squamous cell carcinoma. V lost 0 bases and J lost 3, with 6 bases in between. Germline V gene sequence: CDR1 GTSNPN, CDR2 SVGIG (reference sequence). The CDR3 has 12 amino acids. PBMC libraries mostly used around 460 ng of input genomic DNA, with six replicates per sample. Only in-frame clones appear in the TCRdb table, and some are missing; sequencing was by immunoSEQ multiplex PCR. The table has about 15,000 clones, about 67% seen once. Material: PBMCs, obtained before nivolumab (anti-PD-1) treatment. The TCR comes from a person aged 35 to 85 with oral cavity squamous cell carcinoma. This chain uses TRBV30 with TRBJ2-7; D may be TRBD2 (6 bases). The CDR3 loop is CAWSVEGYEQYF. CDR3 DNA: TGTGCCTGGAGTGTGGAGGGCTACGAGCAGTACTTC.